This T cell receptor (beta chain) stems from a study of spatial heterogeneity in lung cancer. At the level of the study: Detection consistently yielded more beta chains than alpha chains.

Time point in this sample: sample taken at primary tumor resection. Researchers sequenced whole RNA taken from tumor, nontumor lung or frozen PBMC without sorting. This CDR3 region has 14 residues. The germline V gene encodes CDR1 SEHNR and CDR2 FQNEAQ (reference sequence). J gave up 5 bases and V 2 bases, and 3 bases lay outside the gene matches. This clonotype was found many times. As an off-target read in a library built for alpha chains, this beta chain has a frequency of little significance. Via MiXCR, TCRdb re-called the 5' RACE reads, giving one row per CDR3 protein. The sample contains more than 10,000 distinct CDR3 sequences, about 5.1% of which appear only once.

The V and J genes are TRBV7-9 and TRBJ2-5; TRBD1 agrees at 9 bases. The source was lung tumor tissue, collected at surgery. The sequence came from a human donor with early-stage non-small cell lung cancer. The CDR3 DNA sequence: TGTGCCAGCAGCTTACCCGGACAGGGGGAGACCCAGTACTTC. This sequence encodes CASSLPGQGETQYF.